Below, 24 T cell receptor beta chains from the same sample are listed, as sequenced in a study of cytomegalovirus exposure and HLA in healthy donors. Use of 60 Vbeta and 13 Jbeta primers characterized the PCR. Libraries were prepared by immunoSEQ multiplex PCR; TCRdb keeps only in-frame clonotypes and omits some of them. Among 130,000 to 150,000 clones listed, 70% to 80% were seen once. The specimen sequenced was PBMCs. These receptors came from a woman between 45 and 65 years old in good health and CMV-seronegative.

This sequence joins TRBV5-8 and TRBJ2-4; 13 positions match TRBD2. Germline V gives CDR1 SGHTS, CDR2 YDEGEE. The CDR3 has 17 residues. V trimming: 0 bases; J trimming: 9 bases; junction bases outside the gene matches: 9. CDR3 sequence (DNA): TGTGCCAGCAGCTTGGTACTAGCGGGGGGGCCGGGGAGCATTCAGTACTTC. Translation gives CASSLVLAGGPGSIQYF.

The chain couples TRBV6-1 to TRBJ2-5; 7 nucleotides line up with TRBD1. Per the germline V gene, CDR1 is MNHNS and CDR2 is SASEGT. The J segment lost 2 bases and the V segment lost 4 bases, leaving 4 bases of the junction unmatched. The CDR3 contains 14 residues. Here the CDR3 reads CASSATGAQETQYF. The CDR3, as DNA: TGTGCCAGCAGTGCAACAGGGGCACAAGAGACCCAGTACTTC.

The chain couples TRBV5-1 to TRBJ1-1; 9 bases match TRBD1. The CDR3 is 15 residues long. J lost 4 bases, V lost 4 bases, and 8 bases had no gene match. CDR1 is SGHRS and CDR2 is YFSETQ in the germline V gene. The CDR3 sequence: CASSRTGQGITEAFF. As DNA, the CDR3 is TGCGCCAGCAGCCGGACGGGACAGGGAATCACTGAAGCTTTCTTT. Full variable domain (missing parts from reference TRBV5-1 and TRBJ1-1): KAGVTQTPRYLIKTRGQQVTLSCSPISGHRSVSWYQQTPGQGLQFLFEYFSETQRNKGNFPGRFSGRQFSNSRSEMNVSTLELGDSALYLCASSRTGQGITEAFFGQGTRLTVV.

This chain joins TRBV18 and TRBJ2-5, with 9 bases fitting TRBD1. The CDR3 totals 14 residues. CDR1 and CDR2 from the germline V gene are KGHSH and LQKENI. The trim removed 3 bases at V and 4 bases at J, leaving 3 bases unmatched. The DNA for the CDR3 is TGTGCCAGCTCACCGGGACAGGGCGGAGAGACCCAGTACTTC. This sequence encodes CASSPGQGGETQYF. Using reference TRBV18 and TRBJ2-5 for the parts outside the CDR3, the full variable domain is NAGVMQNPRHLVRRRGQEARLRCSPMKGHSHVYWYRQLPEEGLKFMVYLQKENIIDESGMPKERFSAEFPKEGPSILRIQQVVRGDSAAYFCASSPGQGGETQYFGPGTRLLVL.

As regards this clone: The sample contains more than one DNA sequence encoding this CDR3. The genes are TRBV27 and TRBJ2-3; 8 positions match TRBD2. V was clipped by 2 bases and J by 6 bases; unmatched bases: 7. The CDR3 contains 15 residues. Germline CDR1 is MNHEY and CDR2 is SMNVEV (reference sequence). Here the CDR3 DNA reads TGTGCCAGCAGTTTAGTTAGCGGGGCTACGGATACGCAGTATTTT. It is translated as CASSLVSGATDTQYF.

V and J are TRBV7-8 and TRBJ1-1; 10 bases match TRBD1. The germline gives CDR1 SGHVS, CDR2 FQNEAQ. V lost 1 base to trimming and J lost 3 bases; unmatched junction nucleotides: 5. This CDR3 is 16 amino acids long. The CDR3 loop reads CASSLGETGGYTEAFF. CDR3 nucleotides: TGTGCCAGCAGCTTAGGCGAGACAGGGGGCTACACTGAAGCTTTCTTT.

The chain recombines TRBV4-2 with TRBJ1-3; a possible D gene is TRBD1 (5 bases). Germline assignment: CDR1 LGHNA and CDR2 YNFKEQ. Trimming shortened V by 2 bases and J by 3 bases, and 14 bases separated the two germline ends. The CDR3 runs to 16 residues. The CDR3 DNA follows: TGTGCCAGCAGCCAAAGACAGACCCTTGATGGAAACACCATATATTTT. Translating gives CASSQRQTLDGNTIYF.

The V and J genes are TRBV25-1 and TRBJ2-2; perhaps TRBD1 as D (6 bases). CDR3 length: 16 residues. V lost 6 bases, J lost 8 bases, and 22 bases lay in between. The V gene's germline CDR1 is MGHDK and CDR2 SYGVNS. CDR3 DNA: TGTGCCAGCAGCCGTGGGGGCTTCCCCACCGCGGGGGAGCTGTTTTTT. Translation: CASSRGGFPTAGELFF.

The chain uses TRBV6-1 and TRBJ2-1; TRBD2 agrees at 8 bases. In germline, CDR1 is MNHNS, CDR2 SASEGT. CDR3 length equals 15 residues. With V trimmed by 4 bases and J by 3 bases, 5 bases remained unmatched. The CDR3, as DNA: TGTGCCAGCAGTGCACGGGGGGGCTTCTACAATGAGCAGTTCTTC. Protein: CASSARGGFYNEQFF.

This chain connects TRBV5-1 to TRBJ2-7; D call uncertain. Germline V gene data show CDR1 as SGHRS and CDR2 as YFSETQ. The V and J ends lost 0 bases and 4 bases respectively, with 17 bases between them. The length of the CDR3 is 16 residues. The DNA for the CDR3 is TGCGCCAGCAGCTTGGTCTTGAGCAACCCTACTTACGAGCAGTACTTC. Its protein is CASSLVLSNPTYEQYF.

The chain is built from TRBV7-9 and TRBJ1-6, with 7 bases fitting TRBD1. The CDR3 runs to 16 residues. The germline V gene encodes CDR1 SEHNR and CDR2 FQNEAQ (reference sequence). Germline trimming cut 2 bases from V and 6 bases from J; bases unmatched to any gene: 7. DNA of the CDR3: TGTGCCAGCAGCTTACGGCTGGGACAGATTAATTCACCCCTCCACTTT. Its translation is CASSLRLGQINSPLHF.

The CDR3 sequence is CTATGGNYGYTF. The CDR3 DNA follows: TGCACCGCGACAGGGGGCAACTATGGCTACACCTTC. V usage is TRBV29-1 and J usage is TRBJ1-2; TRBD1 matches at 10 bases. The CDR3 has 12 amino acids. Germline assignment: CDR1 SQVTM and CDR2 ANQGSEA. The full variable domain, rest sourced from reference TRBV29-1 and TRBJ1-2, is SAVISQKPSRDICQRGTSLTIQCQVDSQVTMMFWYRQQPGQSLTLIATANQGSEATYESGFVIDKFPISRPNLTFSTLTVSNMSPEDSSIYLCTATGGNYGYTFGSGTRLTVV.

CDR3 region: CSALTDIKNIQYF. DNA for the CDR3: TGCAGCGCCTTGACAGATATTAAAAACATTCAGTACTTC. The chain joins TRBV29-1 to TRBJ2-4, with D possibly being TRBD1 (5 bases). Germline values: CDR1 SQVTM, CDR2 ANQGSEA. Deletions cut 7 bases from V and 4 bases from J, with 14 bases between. CDR3 length equals 13 residues.

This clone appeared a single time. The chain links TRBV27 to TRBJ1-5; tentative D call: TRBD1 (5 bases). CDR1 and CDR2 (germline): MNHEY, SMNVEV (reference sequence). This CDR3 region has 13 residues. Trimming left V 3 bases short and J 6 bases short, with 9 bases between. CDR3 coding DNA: TGTGCCAGCAGTTTTAAGGGGATTCAGCCCCAGCATTTT. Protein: CASSFKGIQPQHF.

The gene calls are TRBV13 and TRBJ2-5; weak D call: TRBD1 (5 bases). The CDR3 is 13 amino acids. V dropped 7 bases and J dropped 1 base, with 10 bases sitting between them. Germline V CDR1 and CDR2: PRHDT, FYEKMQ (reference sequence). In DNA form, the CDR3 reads TGTGCCAGCAACGCTGGGGCCCAAGAGACCCAGTACTTC. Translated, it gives CASNAGAQETQYF.

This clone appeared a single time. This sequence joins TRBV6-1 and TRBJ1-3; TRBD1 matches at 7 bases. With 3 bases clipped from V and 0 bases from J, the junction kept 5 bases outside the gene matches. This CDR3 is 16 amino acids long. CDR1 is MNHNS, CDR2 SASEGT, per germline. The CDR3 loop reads CASSEGQLLSGNTIYF. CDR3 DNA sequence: TGTGCCAGCAGTGAGGGACAGCTTCTCTCTGGAAACACCATATATTTT.

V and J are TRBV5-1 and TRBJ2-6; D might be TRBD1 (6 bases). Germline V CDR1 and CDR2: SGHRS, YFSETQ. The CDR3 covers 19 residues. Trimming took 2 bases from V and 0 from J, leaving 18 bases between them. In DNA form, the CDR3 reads TGCGCCAGCAGCTTCCTCAGGGCAGGGGCCAGCTCTGGGGCCAACGTCCTGACTTTC. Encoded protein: CASSFLRAGASSGANVLTF.

The CDR3 reads CASSKLFVSRGEQFF. CDR3 DNA: TGTGCCAGCAGCAAATTATTCGTATCGAGGGGGGAGCAGTTCTTC. The chain recombines TRBV21-1 with TRBJ2-1; TRBD1 reflects the table's D call only, with no check against the DNA. TRBV21-1 has pseudogene status. The CDR3 spans 15 residues.

The CDR3: CASSTSYEQYF. CDR3 DNA sequence: TGTGCCAGCAGTACGTCCTACGAGCAGTACTTC. The V and J genes are TRBV5-6 and TRBJ2-5; no clear D gene. TRBJ2-7 matches the DNA end more closely, so the J call is doubtful. The CDR3 runs 11 residues. CDR1 and CDR2 from the germline V gene are SGHDT and YYEEEE.

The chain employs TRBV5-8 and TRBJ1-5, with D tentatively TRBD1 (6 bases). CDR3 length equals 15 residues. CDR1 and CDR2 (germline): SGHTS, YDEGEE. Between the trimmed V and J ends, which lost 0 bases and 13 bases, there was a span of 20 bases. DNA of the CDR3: TGTGCCAGCAGCTTGGACAGTCAGCACAGGGTTACTCAGCATTTT. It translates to CASSLDSQHRVTQHF.

CDR3 DNA sequence: TGTGCCAGCAGAGAACAGGGGGTAGAGTCACCCCTCCACTTT. This sequence encodes CASREQGVESPLHF. V is TRBV6-5 and J is TRBJ1-6, with 8 bases fitting TRBD1. After removal of 6 bases from V and 10 bases from J, the junction contained 8 bases not matched to a gene. This CDR3 contains 14 residues. From germline, CDR1 is MNHEY and CDR2 SVGAGI.

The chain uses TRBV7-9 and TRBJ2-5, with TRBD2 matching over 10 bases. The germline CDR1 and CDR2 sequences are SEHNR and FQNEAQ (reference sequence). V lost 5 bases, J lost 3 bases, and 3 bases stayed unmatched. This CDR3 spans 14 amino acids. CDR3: CASSLGLAEETQYF. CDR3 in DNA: TGTGCCAGCAGCCTAGGACTAGCGGAAGAGACCCAGTACTTC. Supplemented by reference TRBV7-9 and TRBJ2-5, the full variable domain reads DTGVSQNPRHKITKRGQNVTFRCDPISEHNRLYWYRQTLGQGPEFLTYFQNEAQLEKSRLLSDRFSAERPKGSFSTLEIQRTEQGDSAMYLCASSLGLAEETQYFGPGTRLLVL.

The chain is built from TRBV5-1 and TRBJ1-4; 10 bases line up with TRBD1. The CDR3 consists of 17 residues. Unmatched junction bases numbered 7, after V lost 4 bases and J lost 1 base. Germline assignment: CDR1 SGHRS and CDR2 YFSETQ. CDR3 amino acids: CASSIGQGGRTNEKLFF. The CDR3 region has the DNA TGCGCCAGCAGCATAGGACAGGGGGGAAGAACTAATGAAAAACTGTTTTTT.

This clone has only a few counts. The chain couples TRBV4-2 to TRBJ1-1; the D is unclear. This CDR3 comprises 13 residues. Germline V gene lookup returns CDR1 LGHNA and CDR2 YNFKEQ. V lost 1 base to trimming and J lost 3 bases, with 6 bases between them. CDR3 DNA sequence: TGTGCCAGCAGCCAAGCGGGGTACACTGAAGCTTTCTTT. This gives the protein CASSQAGYTEAFF.